What follows is one T cell receptor (beta chain) and its context. No antigen is known for it. Some clones are missing from TCRdb's copy, which holds only in-frame ones; the method was immunoSEQ multiplex PCR. The data contain 97,000 or so clones, almost 85% of them seen just once; the ten biggest clones take up about 15%. This sample is part of a study of T cell responses to AZD1222 COVID-19 vaccine. The study, taken as a whole, reports: In a largely white British group with more females than males, clonal diversity was possibly underestimated. Nearly half of the spike-specific TCRs reportedly recognize variant regions that carry no mutations. Along spike, vaccine-associated CD4 TCRs were found throughout, with dominance at 160-218 and 743-854.

The CDR3 has 15 residues. Germline CDR1 reads MDHEN; CDR2 reads SYDVKM. V lost 7 bases to trimming and J lost 1 base, with 14 bases between them. Sequencing was performed on peripheral blood, taken on day 0 of AZD1222 vaccination. This clonotype was obtained from an adult in good health. This rearrangement joins TRBV28 to TRBJ1-5; D ambiguous. The CDR3 loop is CASIMGGGSNQPQHF. CDR3 sequence (DNA): TGTGCCAGCATCATGGGAGGAGGGAGCAATCAGCCCCAGCATTTT.